The 16 T cell receptor beta chains given below trace back to one sample, sequenced in a study of CD8 T cells in Susac syndrome. cDNA came from approximately 0.5 to 1 ug RNA primed by random hexamers. In TCRdb, the immunoSEQ multiplex PCR reads were re-called with MiXCR into one record per CDR3 protein. The table has 56,000 or so distinct CDR3 sequences, approximately 95% seen once; the top ten hold about 0.75%. The source material was CD8+ T cells from PBMCs. These receptors were obtained from a human donor with Susac syndrome.

The chain employs TRBV7-7 and TRBJ2-7; D is perhaps TRBD1 (6 bases). The CDR3 is made up of 15 amino acids. V was shortened by 5 bases and J by 2 bases, with 16 bases between the two germline ends. CDR1 is SSHAT, CDR2 FNYEAQ, per germline (reference sequence). CDR3 sequence: CASSPQGSPPYEQYF. CDR3 bases: TGTGCCAGCAGCCCACAGGGATCTCCCCCCTACGAGCAGTACTTC.

V gene TRBV6-5 combines with J gene TRBJ1-5; 10 bases agree with TRBD1. CDR1 is MNHEY and CDR2 is SVGAGI in the germline V gene. J was trimmed by 3 bases and V by 4 bases; bases with no gene match: 6. The CDR3 has 16 residues. The CDR3 DNA sequence: TGTGCCAGCAGTTCACCGGGACAGGGGTCCAATCAGCCCCAGCATTTT. This translates into CASSSPGQGSNQPQHF.

This chain links TRBV7-9 with TRBJ2-3; 8 nucleotides agree with TRBD2. There are 16 residues in the CDR3. Germline V CDR1 and CDR2: SEHNR, FQNEAQ (reference sequence). Trimming cost V 1 base and J 4 bases; bases outside gene matches: 7. The CDR3 region has the DNA TGTGCCAGCAGCTTAGGTTCTAGCGGGCTGGCAGATACGCAGTATTTT. Translating it yields CASSLGSSGLADTQYF.

The chain recombines TRBV20-1 with TRBJ2-3; weak D call: TRBD2 (6 bases). Trimming pared 6 bases from V and 0 bases from J, leaving 13 bases between. The CDR3 totals 14 residues. Germline V lookup: CDR1 DFQATT, CDR2 SNEGSKA (reference sequence). The CDR3 sequence is CSAQTSQSTDTQYF. The CDR3 DNA reads as TGCAGTGCCCAGACTAGTCAAAGCACAGATACGCAGTATTTT.

There are a few counts of this clonotype. The rearrangement uses TRBV9 and TRBJ2-1; D not resolved. The CDR3 has 10 residues. Between the trimmed V and J ends, which lost 7 bases and 7 bases, there was a span of 6 bases. Germline V gene sequence: CDR1 SGDLS, CDR2 YYNGEE. The CDR3 here is CASSGNEQFF. The CDR3 DNA sequence: TGTGCCAGCTCTGGGAATGAGCAGTTCTTC.

The chain employs TRBV6-5 and TRBJ1-3; 9 bases agree with TRBD1. V gave up 6 bases and J gave up 4 bases; unmatched junction bases: 7. From germline, CDR1 is MNHEY and CDR2 SVGAGI. This CDR3 contains 15 residues. The CDR3 region is CASSGQGPGGNTIYF. CDR3 DNA sequence: TGTGCCAGCAGCGGACAGGGGCCTGGCGGAAACACCATATATTTT.

Turning to this clonotype: Germline is not matched at one junction end, which may reflect a read error. The chain employs TRBV5-4 and TRBJ2-5; D is perhaps TRBD2 (6 bases). The CDR3 is 12 residues long. CDR1 is SGHNT, CDR2 YYREEE, per germline (reference sequence). The CDR3 DNA is TGTGCCAGCAGCCAGGGACTGCACCAGAGGGACTTC. Its translation is CASSQGLHQRDF.

V gene TRBV5-1 combines with J gene TRBJ2-3; 7 bases fit TRBD1. Germline CDR1 SGHRS, CDR2 YFSETQ. Germline trimming cut 0 bases from V and 3 bases from J; bases unmatched to any gene: 4. This CDR3 comprises 15 residues. CDR3 in DNA: TGCGCCAGCAGCTTGGAGGGGGCTACGACAGATACGCAGTATTTT. Its protein product is CASSLEGATTDTQYF. Variable domain in full (rest from reference TRBV5-1 and TRBJ2-3): KAGVTQTPRYLIKTRGQQVTLSCSPISGHRSVSWYQQTPGQGLQFLFEYFSETQRNKGNFPGRFSGRQFSNSRSEMNVSTLELGDSALYLCASSLEGATTDTQYFGPGTRLTVL.

J is TRBJ2-5 and V is TRBV7-9, with TRBD1 as a possible D gene (5 bases). The CDR3 sequence is 14 residues long. Germline V gene lookup returns CDR1 SEHNR and CDR2 FQNEAQ (reference sequence). V lost 2 bases to trimming and J lost 1 base, with 8 bases between them. This CDR3 reads CASSLPDSQETQYF. Here the CDR3 DNA reads TGTGCCAGCAGCTTACCAGACAGCCAAGAGACCCAGTACTTC.

The genes are TRBV4-3 and TRBJ2-1; D remains unclear. Per the germline V gene, CDR1 is LGHNA and CDR2 is YSLEER. This CDR3 has 13 residues. V lost 0 bases and J lost 4, with 4 bases in between. CDR3 nucleotides: TGCGCCAGCAGCCAAGAACAGTACAATGAGCAGTTCTTC. Residues: CASSQEQYNEQFF.

The V and J genes are TRBV12-5 and TRBJ2-2; the D is unclear. Germline V gene data show CDR1 as LGHNT and CDR2 as FRNRAP. The CDR3 runs 11 residues. Trimming stripped 9 bases from V and 4 bases from J, with 6 bases between. CDR3 protein: CASRLTGELFF. The CDR3 DNA sequence: TGTGCTAGCCGACTCACCGGGGAGCTGTTTTTT. The whole variable domain, filled in from reference TRBV12-5 and TRBJ2-2, reads DARVTQTPRHKVTEMGQEVTMRCQPILGHNTVFWYRQTMMQGLELLAYFRNRAPLDDSGMPKDRFSAEMPDATLATLKIQPSEPRDSAVYFCASRLTGELFFGEGSRLTVL.

Of note for this clonotype: Because the CDR3's place on the DNA is in doubt, the DNA is left out and the CDR3 is given as listed by TCRdb. The rearrangement uses TRBV7-5 and TRBJ2-7. TRBV7-5 represents a pseudogene. The CDR3 is 16 residues long, ends included. The CDR3 reads CISVPGERDSSYEQYF.

V and J are TRBV9 and TRBJ1-5; D gene unclear. V lost 8 bases and J 2 bases, leaving 11 bases between the germline ends. Germline-derived CDR1 and CDR2 are SGDLS and YYNGEE. This CDR3 is built from 13 residues. CDR3 bases: TGTGCCAGGACAACAGTAGGCAATCAGCCCCAGCATTTT. Translating it yields CARTTVGNQPQHF.

This clonotype was recorded once. The chain links TRBV3-1 to TRBJ2-1; TRBD2 matches at 7 bases. Germline values: CDR1 LGHDT, CDR2 YNNKEL (reference sequence). The junction had 12 bases not matched to a gene; V was cut back by 4 bases and J by 9 bases. CDR3 size: 15 residues. For the CDR3, the DNA is TGTGCCAGCAGCCCGGGACTAACCTTGGGGGTTGAGCAGTTCTTC. Its translation: CASSPGLTLGVEQFF.

The CDR3 region has the DNA TGTGCCTGGAGTGTCTGGACAGGGTTCTTCAAAAACATTCAGTACTTC. Protein: CAWSVWTGFFKNIQYF. V gene TRBV30 combines with J gene TRBJ2-4, with 8 bases matching TRBD1. Germline values: CDR1 GTSNPN, CDR2 SVGIG (reference sequence). V was clipped by 0 bases and J by 3 bases; unmatched bases: 7. This CDR3 spans 16 amino acids.

CDR3 residues: CSVLTGGLRETDTQYF. The CDR3, as DNA: TGCAGCGTTTTAACAGGGGGCTTGCGGGAGACAGATACGCAGTATTTT. The chain couples TRBV29-1 to TRBJ2-3, with 9 bases aligning to TRBD1. From germline, CDR1 is SQVTM and CDR2 ANQGSEA. The trim removed 5 bases at V and 3 bases at J, leaving 12 bases unmatched. This CDR3 is built from 16 residues.